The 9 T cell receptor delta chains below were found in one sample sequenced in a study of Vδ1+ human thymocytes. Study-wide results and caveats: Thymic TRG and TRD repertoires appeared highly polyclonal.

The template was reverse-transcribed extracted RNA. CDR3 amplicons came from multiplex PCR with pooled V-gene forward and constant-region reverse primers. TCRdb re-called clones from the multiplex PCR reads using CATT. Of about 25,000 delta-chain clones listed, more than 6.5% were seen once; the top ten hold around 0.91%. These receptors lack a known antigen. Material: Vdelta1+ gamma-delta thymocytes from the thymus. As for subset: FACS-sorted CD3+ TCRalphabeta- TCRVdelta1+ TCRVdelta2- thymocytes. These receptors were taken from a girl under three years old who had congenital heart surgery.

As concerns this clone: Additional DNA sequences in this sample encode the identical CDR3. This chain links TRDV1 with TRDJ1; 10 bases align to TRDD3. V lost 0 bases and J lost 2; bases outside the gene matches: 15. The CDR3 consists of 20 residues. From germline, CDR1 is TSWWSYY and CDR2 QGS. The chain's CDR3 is CALGELIPGLLGDRTDKLIF. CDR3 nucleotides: TGTGCTCTTGGGGAACTAATTCCCGGACTCCTGGGGGATAGAACCGATAAACTCATCTTT.

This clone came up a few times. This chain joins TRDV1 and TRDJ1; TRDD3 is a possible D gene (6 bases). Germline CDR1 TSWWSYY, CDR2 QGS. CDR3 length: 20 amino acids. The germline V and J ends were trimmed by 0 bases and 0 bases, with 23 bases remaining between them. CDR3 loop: CALGELFRRHWVHYTDKLIF. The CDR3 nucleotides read TGTGCTCTTGGGGAACTCTTCCGGCGCCACTGGGTCCACTACACCGATAAACTCATCTTT.

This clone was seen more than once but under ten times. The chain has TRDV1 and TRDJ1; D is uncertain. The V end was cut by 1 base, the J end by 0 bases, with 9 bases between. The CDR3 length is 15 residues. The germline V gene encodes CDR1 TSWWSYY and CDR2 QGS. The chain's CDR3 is CALGEHRTYTDKLIF. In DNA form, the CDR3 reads TGTGCTCTTGGGGAACATCGTACGTACACCGATAAACTCATCTTT.

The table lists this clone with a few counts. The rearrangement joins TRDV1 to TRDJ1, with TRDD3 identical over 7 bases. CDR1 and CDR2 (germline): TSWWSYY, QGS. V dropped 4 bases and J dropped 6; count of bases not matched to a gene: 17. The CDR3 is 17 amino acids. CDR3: CALGGLWTRLGTNKLIF. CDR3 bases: TGTGCTCTTGGGGGTCTTTGGACGAGACTGGGGACGAATAAACTCATCTTT.

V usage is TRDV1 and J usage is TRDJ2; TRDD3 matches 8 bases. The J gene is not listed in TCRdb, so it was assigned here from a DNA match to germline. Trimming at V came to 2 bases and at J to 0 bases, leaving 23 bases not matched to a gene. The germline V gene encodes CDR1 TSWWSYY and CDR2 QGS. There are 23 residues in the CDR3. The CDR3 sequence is CALGEVGSPQLTGGPALTAQLFF. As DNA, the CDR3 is TGTGCTCTTGGGGAAGTTGGAAGCCCCCAACTAACTGGGGGGCCGGCTTTGACAGCACAACTCTTCTTT.

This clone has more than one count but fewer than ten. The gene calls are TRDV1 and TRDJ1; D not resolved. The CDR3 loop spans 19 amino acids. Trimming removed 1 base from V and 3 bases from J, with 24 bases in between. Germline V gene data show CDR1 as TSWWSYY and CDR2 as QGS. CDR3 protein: CALGEPYEVGPPFADKLIF. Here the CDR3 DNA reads TGTGCTCTTGGGGAACCGTACGAGGTAGGACCCCCATTCGCCGATAAACTCATCTTT.

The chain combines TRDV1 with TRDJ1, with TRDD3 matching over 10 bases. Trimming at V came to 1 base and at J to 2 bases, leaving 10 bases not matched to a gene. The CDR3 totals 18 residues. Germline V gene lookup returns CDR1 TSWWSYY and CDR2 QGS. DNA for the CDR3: TGTGCTCTTGGGGAACCACAGGGGGATACGTGGTGGACCGATAAACTCATCTTT. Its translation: CALGEPQGDTWWTDKLIF.

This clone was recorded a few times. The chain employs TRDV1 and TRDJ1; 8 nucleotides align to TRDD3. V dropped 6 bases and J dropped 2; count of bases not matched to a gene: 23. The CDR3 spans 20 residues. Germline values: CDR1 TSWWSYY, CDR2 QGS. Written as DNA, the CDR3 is TGTGCTCTTGGACTCATGTTTCCCCTACGACGTACTGGGGGGACCGATAAACTCATCTTT. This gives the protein CALGLMFPLRRTGGTDKLIF.

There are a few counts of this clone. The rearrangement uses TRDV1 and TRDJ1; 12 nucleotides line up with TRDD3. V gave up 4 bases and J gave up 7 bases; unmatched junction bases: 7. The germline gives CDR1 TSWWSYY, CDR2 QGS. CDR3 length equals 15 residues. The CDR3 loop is CALGGDWGILGKLIF. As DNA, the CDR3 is TGTGCTCTTGGGGGAGACTGGGGGATACTGGGTAAACTCATCTTT.